This entry features one T cell receptor beta chain sequence. Its antigen is unidentified. Germline CDR1 and CDR2: MNHEY and SVGAGI. The V end lost 0 bases, the J end lost 5 bases, and 8 bases lay between the germline ends. The CDR3 totals 13 residues. Thyroid surgery was performed in patients who had received no treatment beforehand. These data belong to a study of metastatic and nonmetastatic thyroid tumors. Looking at the study overall: From malignant and benign thyroid patients, repertoires in blood and in tumor or nodule tissue were compared. Study outcomes and limitations: When malignant thyroid tumors were compared with benign nodules, TCR beta diversity was reportedly significantly higher in the malignant tumors. This held in both blood and tumor samples.

As handled by the study authors: A classifier of distant metastasis in papillary thyroid cancer was built from CDR3 differences (across clinicopathological groups). MiXCR reprocessed the PCR reads for TCRdb. V and J calls and clone size were set by TCRdb, not the authors. The sample lists 15,000 or so clones, 23% occurring once. The sample comprised tumor tissue. The chain employs TRBV6-5 and TRBJ2-7; D not certain. The TCR originated in a female donor with papillary thyroid cancer or a benign thyroid nodule (not recorded which). Some clones in this sample may be carry-over from other donors' samples. In DNA, the CDR3 is TGTGCCAGCAGTTACTCGTATGACAACGAGCAGTACTTC. This gives the protein CASSYSYDNEQYF.